These 13 T cell receptor beta chains share one sample of origin, sequenced in a study of T cell changes during pregnancy in multiple sclerosis. The protocol was immunoSEQ multiplex PCR, while the TCRdb copy is restricted to in-frame clones and leaves out a portion. Among more than 65,000 clones, 85% to 95% were seen once, and the ten largest hold roughly 0.21%. The specimen was CD4+ T cells from peripheral blood mononuclear cells, collected before pregnancy. These receptors all stem from a female donor with multiple sclerosis, enrolled in a pregnancy study.

The chain joins TRBV11-2 to TRBJ2-7; weak D call: TRBD2 (5 bases). Germline values: CDR1 SGHAT, CDR2 FQNNGV. V lost 5 bases to trimming and J lost 4 bases, with 18 bases between them. The CDR3 has 15 amino acids. In nucleotides, the CDR3 is TGTGCCAGCAGCCTATCGCCGGAAGGAGGATACGAGCAGTACTTC. It encodes CASSLSPEGGYEQYF.

This clone came up a few times. The rearrangement joins TRBV2 to TRBJ2-5; unclear D gene. The CDR3 totals 11 residues. Trimming took off 8 bases at V and 3 bases at J, with 7 bases between the two ends. Looked up from germline, CDR1 is SNHLY and CDR2 is FYNNEI. The CDR3 loop reads CASLREETQYF. The CDR3 coding sequence is TGTGCCAGCCTCCGGGAAGAGACCCAGTACTTC.

CDR3 residues: CASSSRGEGEKLFF. CDR3 in DNA: TGTGCCAGCAGTTCCCGCGGGGAGGGTGAAAAACTGTTTTTT. The gene calls are TRBV27 and TRBJ1-4; D is ambiguous. The V end lost 4 bases, the J end lost 7 bases, and 13 bases lay between the germline ends. The CDR3 is 14 residues long. Germline CDR1 MNHEY, CDR2 SMNVEV (reference sequence).

The chain couples TRBV19 to TRBJ2-2, with TRBD1 matching over 11 bases. CDR1 and CDR2 from the germline V gene are LNHDA and SQIVND (reference sequence). The CDR3 has 13 amino acids. With V trimmed by 9 bases and J by 6 bases, 3 bases remained unmatched. This chain's CDR3 is CASGGQGAGELFF. CDR3 sequence (DNA): TGTGCCAGCGGGGGACAGGGGGCCGGGGAGCTGTTTTTT.

This clone is a singleton in its sample. This chain links TRBV7-6 with TRBJ2-3; tentative D call: TRBD1 (5 bases). CDR1 SGHVS and CDR2 FNYEAQ come from the germline V gene. Trimming shortened V by 7 bases and J by 0 bases, and 11 bases separated the two germline ends. The CDR3 loop spans 14 amino acids. The CDR3 nucleotides are TGTGCCAGCAAAACAGGCTATAGCACAGATACGCAGTATTTT. Its protein is CASKTGYSTDTQYF.

This chain uses TRBV13 with TRBJ2-5; 10 bases are a match to TRBD2. Germline lookup yields CDR1 PRHDT and CDR2 FYEKMQ (reference sequence). V shed 5 bases and J 3 bases; nucleotides not matched to a gene: 15. The CDR3 has 18 residues. The CDR3 protein is CASSLSGSPLAGEETQYF. CDR3 coding DNA: TGTGCCAGCAGCCTATCGGGGTCGCCTCTAGCGGGAGAAGAGACCCAGTACTTC.

The sample holds a few counts of this clone. J is TRBJ1-2 and V is TRBV7-6, with D possibly TRBD1 on 6 matching bases. The V gene's germline CDR1 is SGHVS and CDR2 FNYEAQ. V gave up 3 bases and J gave up 5 bases, with 10 bases separating them. The CDR3 loop spans 13 amino acids. CDR3 residues: CASSLDGTYGYTF. Here the CDR3 DNA reads TGTGCCAGCAGCTTGGATGGGACATATGGCTACACCTTC.

V usage is TRBV4-1 and J usage is TRBJ2-3, with 9 nucleotides matching TRBD2. The CDR3 is made up of 16 amino acids. Unmatched junction bases numbered 8, after V lost 3 bases and J lost 4 bases. Germline assignment: CDR1 MGHRA and CDR2 YSYEKL. For the CDR3, the DNA is TGCGCCAGCAGCCACGGGACTAGCCCGAATCCAGATACGCAGTATTTT. It codes for CASSHGTSPNPDTQYF.

The V call is TRBV19, the J call TRBJ2-2, with a weak D call TRBD1 (5 bases). The CDR3 covers 15 residues. V was pared by 4 bases and J by 1 base, with 10 bases between. Germline CDR1 LNHDA, CDR2 SQIVND (reference sequence). CDR3 residues: CASSTATGNTGELFF. Here the CDR3 DNA reads TGTGCCAGTAGTACCGCCACAGGGAACACCGGGGAGCTGTTTTTT.

In DNA, the CDR3 is TGTGCCAGCAGTAGGGGACAGGCGGGAGAGACCCAGTACTTC. It translates to CASSRGQAGETQYF. This chain connects TRBV6-5 to TRBJ2-5, with 8 bases fitting TRBD1. This CDR3 comprises 14 residues. CDR1 is MNHEY and CDR2 is SVGAGI in the germline V gene. The V and J ends lost 5 bases and 4 bases, in that order; junction bases with no gene match: 6.

The chain uses TRBV7-9 and TRBJ2-3; weak D call: TRBD2 (7 bases). The V end lost 5 bases, the J end lost 11 bases, and 23 bases lay between the germline ends. This CDR3 comprises 15 residues. Germline CDR1 is SEHNR and CDR2 is FQNEAQ (reference sequence). The CDR3: CASSPYRDLGGGQYF. CDR3 nucleotide sequence: TGTGCCAGCAGCCCATACCGGGACTTGGGAGGGGGGCAGTATTTT.

The rearrangement links TRBV30 to TRBJ1-3; no clear D gene. The ends were cut back, 0 bases at V and 0 bases at J, with 12 bases in the middle. This CDR3 is 16 amino acids long. Germline CDR1 and CDR2: GTSNPN and SVGIG (reference sequence). DNA for the CDR3: TGTGCCTGGAGTGTACTTCAGGCTTTCTCTGGAAACACCATATATTTT. Protein: CAWSVLQAFSGNTIYF.

Written as DNA, the CDR3 is TGCGCCAGCAGCCAAGAATCGCCAGGGGCAAACTATGGCTACACCTTC. The encoded protein is CASSQESPGANYGYTF. This rearrangement joins TRBV4-1 to TRBJ1-2, with D maybe TRBD1 (6 bases). There are 16 residues in the CDR3. Germline V gene sequence: CDR1 MGHRA, CDR2 YSYEKL. Trimming removed 0 bases from V and 2 bases from J, with 13 bases in between.